The entry that follows covers one T cell receptor beta chain sequence. The antigen is undetermined. TCRdb's copy holds only in-frame clones and misses some; the assay was immunoSEQ multiplex PCR. This sample has some 1.4 million clones; approximately 97% occur once, and the top ten carry approximately 1.1%. In germline, CDR1 is SGHTA, CDR2 FQGNSA. V lost 2 bases to trimming and J lost 9 bases, with 19 bases between them. This CDR3 contains 15 residues. This entry belongs to a study of shared clonotypes between healthy human individuals. Points from the study as a whole: Some naive CD4 clonotypes, 4% to 6%, turned up in common across a few donors. In general, naive subsets displayed greater estimated richness than memory subsets did.

The chain couples TRBV7-2 to TRBJ2-5; D may be TRBD1 (8 bases). This receptor was identified in a man aged 25-45 years in good health. Sequenced material: naive CD4+ T cells sorted from blood. Subset of the sample: CD45RA+ positively selected. The CDR3 loop is CASSLFWTGREAQYF. CDR3 DNA: TGTGCCAGCAGCTTATTCTGGACAGGGAGGGAGGCCCAGTACTTC.